These 28 T cell receptor beta chains were sequenced from one sample in a study of Ad26.COV2.S vaccination and SARS-CoV-2 variants. The treatment: around 19 received Ad26.COV2.S at low or high dose, single or two shots; about 5 received placebo; per-sample allocation not given. The investigators took samples on day 63 after the first vaccine or placebo injection. Repertoires were generated with immunoSEQ multiplex PCR, while TCRdb's copy carries only in-frame clones and drops some. In the table there are 350,000 to 400,000 clones, 88% of which are singletons. The specimen comprised peripheral blood, sampled in a trial of Ad26.COV2.S vaccine versus placebo. The origin of the receptors is a person aged 18-65 years who received the Ad26.COV2.S COVID-19 vaccine or a placebo.

This chain uses TRBV7-6 with TRBJ2-1, with D perhaps matching TRBD2 (5 bases). Germline V CDR1 and CDR2: SGHVS, FNYEAQ. The germline V and J ends were trimmed by 5 bases and 4 bases, with 9 bases remaining between them. The CDR3 consists of 13 residues. The CDR3 coding sequence is TGTGCCAGCAGCCAGACTACTTACAATGAGCAGTTCTTC. It codes for CASSQTTYNEQFF.

This chain links TRBV2 with TRBJ2-7, with unresolved D. In germline, CDR1 is SNHLY, CDR2 FYNNEI. There are 12 residues in the CDR3. V was shortened by 4 bases and J by 1 base, with 5 bases between the two germline ends. The CDR3 nucleotides read TGTGCCAGCAGTGGGGATTCCTACGAGCAGTACTTC. It translates to CASSGDSYEQYF.

CDR3 amino acids: CASSSGGLRTDTQYF. CDR3 nucleotides: TGTGCCAGCAGCTCAGGGGGCTTGAGGACAGATACGCAGTATTTT. The chain uses TRBV5-4 and TRBJ2-3; the match to TRBD1 covers 8 bases. Per germline, CDR1 SGHNT and CDR2 YYREEE (reference sequence). The CDR3 runs 15 residues. V lost 3 bases and J lost 3; bases outside the gene matches: 6.

The rearrangement links TRBV27 to TRBJ1-3; tentative D call: TRBD1 (6 bases). Germline values: CDR1 MNHEY, CDR2 SMNVEV (reference sequence). This CDR3 comprises 14 residues. Trimming removed 2 bases from V and 1 base from J, with 6 bases in between. Here the CDR3 reads CASSLTGSGNTIYF. DNA for the CDR3: TGTGCCAGCAGTTTAACAGGGTCTGGAAACACCATATATTTT.

The chain has TRBV6-1 and TRBJ1-4; D perhaps matches TRBD1 (5 bases). Germline CDR1 is MNHNS and CDR2 is SASEGT. With 3 bases removed from V and 7 bases from J, the gap between germline ends came to 9 bases. This CDR3 contains 13 residues. The CDR3 DNA reads TGTGCCAGCAGTGATTGGAGGGGTGAAAAACTGTTTTTT. Encoded protein: CASSDWRGEKLFF.

V gene TRBV7-9 combines with J gene TRBJ2-1; TRBD1 agrees at 7 bases. The V gene's germline CDR1 is SEHNR and CDR2 FQNEAQ (reference sequence). The V and J ends lost 4 bases and 5 bases, in that order; junction bases with no gene match: 8. The CDR3 has 15 residues. CDR3: CASSWTGFEDNEQFF. In nucleotides, the CDR3 is TGTGCCAGCAGCTGGACAGGCTTTGAAGACAATGAGCAGTTCTTC.

The rearrangement uses TRBV7-9 and TRBJ1-2, with D perhaps matching TRBD1 (5 bases). The CDR3 is 12 amino acids. Germline CDR1 is SEHNR and CDR2 is FQNEAQ (reference sequence). Trimming left V 5 bases short and J 9 bases short, with 13 bases between. The CDR3 region has the DNA TGTGCCAGCAGCGGGGACGGCGACCGCTACACCTTC. It translates to CASSGDGDRYTF.

The V call is TRBV5-6, the J call TRBJ2-3; 8 bases are a match to TRBD1. Germline CDR1 is SGHDT and CDR2 is YYEEEE. CDR3 length: 13 amino acids. V trimming: 3 bases; J trimming: 8 bases; junction bases outside the gene matches: 5. The CDR3 loop is CASSWTGFGTQYF. The CDR3, as DNA: TGTGCCAGCAGCTGGACAGGGTTTGGTACGCAGTATTTT.

J is TRBJ2-1 and V is TRBV18; no firm D call. CDR3 length: 15 residues. Between the trimmed V and J ends, which lost 0 bases and 5 bases, there was a span of 11 bases. In germline, CDR1 is KGHSH, CDR2 LQKENI. CDR3 in DNA: TGTGCCAGCTCACCACCGGGTATGCTAGACAATGAGCAGTTCTTC. Translating it yields CASSPPGMLDNEQFF.

The chain has TRBV5-1 and TRBJ1-1; D uncertain. Trimming stripped 0 bases from V and 1 base from J, with 13 bases between. CDR3 length: 16 amino acids. The germline gives CDR1 SGHRS, CDR2 YFSETQ. Here the CDR3 DNA reads TGCGCCAGCAGCTTGGGGACTCTCGGCGGGAACACTGAAGCTTTCTTT. It is translated as CASSLGTLGGNTEAFF.

J is TRBJ1-4 and V is TRBV13; D gene unclear. Germline V gene sequence: CDR1 PRHDT, CDR2 FYEKMQ (reference sequence). This CDR3 is 17 amino acids long. Trimming took off 0 bases at V and 4 bases at J, with 15 bases between the two ends. The CDR3 sequence: CASSLGLKGSLNEKLFF. The DNA for the CDR3 is TGTGCCAGCAGCTTAGGATTGAAAGGGTCCCTTAATGAAAAACTGTTTTTT.

The chain joins TRBV11-2 to TRBJ2-7, with TRBD1 matching 11 bases. Unmatched junction bases numbered 6, after V lost 1 base and J lost 4 bases. Germline assignment: CDR1 SGHAT and CDR2 FQNNGV. The CDR3 is 16 amino acids. The CDR3 DNA reads as TGTGCCAGCAGCTTAGTGTTCGGACAGGGGGCATACGAGCAGTACTTC. It translates to CASSLVFGQGAYEQYF.

This clone was detected only a few times. The genes are TRBV4-2 and TRBJ1-1, with 8 bases aligning to TRBD1. Trimming at V came to 6 bases and at J to 5 bases, leaving 8 bases not matched to a gene. Germline values: CDR1 LGHNA, CDR2 YNFKEQ. The CDR3 spans 14 residues. For the CDR3, the DNA is TGTGCCAGCAGACCGGACAGGGTCGAGACTGAAGCTTTCTTT. Amino acid sequence: CASRPDRVETEAFF.

CDR3 sequence: CASSRQQAAGINEKLFF. The CDR3 DNA reads TGCGCCAGCAGCCGCCAACAGGCAGCCGGGATTAATGAAAAACTGTTTTTT. The genes are TRBV4-1 and TRBJ1-4, with D perhaps TRBD1 (5 bases). This CDR3 comprises 17 residues. Germline CDR1 is MGHRA and CDR2 is YSYEKL. Deletions cut 4 bases from V and 4 bases from J, with 19 bases between.

The chain recombines TRBV7-2 with TRBJ1-2; TRBD1 matches 9 bases. This CDR3 has 14 residues. The ends lost 5 bases at V and 5 bases at J; junction bases unmatched: 6. Germline CDR1 SGHTA, CDR2 FQGNSA. CDR3 sequence: CASSRWTGEYGYTF. DNA for the CDR3: TGTGCCAGCAGCCGTTGGACAGGGGAATATGGCTACACCTTC.

V usage is TRBV14 and J usage is TRBJ2-7; 7 nucleotides match TRBD2. The CDR3 consists of 13 residues. Germline assignment: CDR1 SGHDN and CDR2 FVKESK. After removal of 1 base from V and 4 bases from J, the junction contained 1 base not matched to a gene. The CDR3 reads CASSQVGGYEQYF. The CDR3 bases are TGTGCCAGCAGCCAAGTCGGGGGGTACGAGCAGTACTTC.

The J gene is TRBJ2-2, the V gene TRBV3-1 (or the pseudogene TRBV3-2); maybe TRBD2 (5 bases). V lost 0 bases and J lost 4, with 12 bases in between. Germline loops: CDR1 LGHDT, CDR2 YNNKEL (reference sequence). CDR3 length: 16 residues. CDR3 loop: CASSQEVSGSTGELFF. Here the CDR3 DNA reads TGTGCCAGCAGCCAAGAGGTATCGGGGAGCACCGGGGAGCTGTTTTTT.

This rearrangement joins TRBV5-1 to TRBJ2-7; D may be TRBD2 (6 bases). CDR1 and CDR2 from the germline V gene are SGHRS and YFSETQ. Trimming shortened V by 0 bases and J by 5 bases, and 12 bases separated the two germline ends. The CDR3 extends over 14 amino acids. The CDR3 loop reads CASSLGLTSHEQYF. The CDR3 DNA follows: TGCGCCAGCAGCTTGGGGCTTACTAGCCACGAGCAGTACTTC.

V usage is TRBV6-1 and J usage is TRBJ2-1; D call uncertain. From germline, CDR1 is MNHNS and CDR2 SASEGT. The CDR3 spans 13 residues. Trimming stripped 3 bases from V and 9 bases from J, with 12 bases between. CDR3 amino acids: CASSEGDRGEQFF. The CDR3, as DNA: TGTGCCAGCAGTGAGGGTGACCGTGGTGAGCAGTTCTTC.

The CDR3 region is CASSEGNTIYF. The CDR3 DNA follows: TGTGCCAGCAGCGAGGGTAACACCATATATTTT. The rearrangement links TRBV6-5 to TRBJ1-3; D remains ambiguous. The CDR3 has 11 residues. In germline, CDR1 is MNHEY, CDR2 SVGAGI. Between the trimmed V and J ends, which lost 6 bases and 7 bases, there was a span of 7 bases.

The chain carries TRBV23-1 and TRBJ1-2; D perhaps matches TRBD1 (5 bases). Being an ORF, TRBV23-1 has a function that is uncertain. V lost 0 bases and J lost 4, with 12 bases in between. CDR3 length: 15 residues. The CDR3 spells CASSQSGGISYGYTF. As DNA, the CDR3 is TGCGCCAGCAGTCAATCGGGGGGAATCAGCTATGGCTACACCTTC.

This chain uses TRBV29-1 with TRBJ2-7; D unclear. V was clipped by 7 bases and J by 6 bases, with 16 bases between them. Germline CDR1 and CDR2: SQVTM and ANQGSEA. CDR3 size: 12 residues. The DNA of the CDR3 is TGCAGCGCATACCTGGCAGGCGGCGAGCAGTACTTC. Translated, it gives CSAYLAGGEQYF.

The rearrangement joins TRBV27 to TRBJ1-5; 9 bases fit TRBD1. V was pared by 6 bases and J by 4 bases, with 13 bases of the junction left unmatched. The germline V gene has CDR1 MNHEY and CDR2 SMNVEV (reference sequence). This CDR3 region has 17 residues. Written as DNA, the CDR3 is TGTGCCAGCAGCCCAGCACAGGGGGCGCCGGGAAATCAGCCCCAGCATTTT. It encodes CASSPAQGAPGNQPQHF.

This chain uses TRBV10-1 with TRBJ1-6; D is ambiguous. In germline, CDR1 is WNHNN, CDR2 SYGVQD (reference sequence). V was trimmed by 4 bases and J by 4 bases, leaving 8 bases between them. This CDR3 contains 14 residues. CDR3 protein: CASSGTRYNSPLHF. CDR3 DNA sequence: TGCGCCAGCAGTGGGACCAGATATAATTCACCCCTCCACTTT.

This sequence joins TRBV2 and TRBJ1-2; weak D call: TRBD1 (6 bases). Looked up from germline, CDR1 is SNHLY and CDR2 is FYNNEI. The CDR3 contains 16 residues. With 3 bases removed from V and 2 bases from J, the gap between germline ends came to 16 bases. DNA of the CDR3: TGTGCCAGCAGTGAGGCCCGAACGACAGGAAACTATGGCTACACCTTC. Translation: CASSEARTTGNYGYTF.

V gene TRBV9 combines with J gene TRBJ1-6, with D tentatively TRBD1 (5 bases). The CDR3 sequence is 14 residues long. The germline V gene encodes CDR1 SGDLS and CDR2 YYNGEE. V dropped 2 bases and J dropped 11 bases, with 14 bases sitting between them. Here the CDR3 reads CASSVNQEGAPLHF. The CDR3 DNA follows: TGTGCCAGCAGCGTCAACCAGGAAGGGGCACCCCTCCACTTT.

CDR3 loop: CASSLDTSGWSSYNEQFF. CDR3 DNA: TGTGCCAGCAGCTTGGACACTAGCGGGTGGAGCTCCTACAATGAGCAGTTCTTC. This chain uses TRBV5-6 with TRBJ2-1; 9 positions match TRBD2. Per the germline V gene, CDR1 is SGHDT and CDR2 is YYEEEE. Trimming at V came to 0 bases and at J to 0 bases, leaving 7 bases not matched to a gene. The CDR3 is 18 residues long.

The chain carries TRBV15 and TRBJ2-2; D not certain. From germline, CDR1 is LNHNV and CDR2 YYDKDF (reference sequence). Trimming stripped 0 bases from V and 6 bases from J, with 14 bases between. The CDR3 runs to 16 residues. The CDR3 bases are TGTGCCACCAGCAGAGATTTGGATCTCAGCGCCGGGGAGCTGTTTTTT. The encoded protein is CATSRDLDLSAGELFF.